The following is a TCR beta chain sequence with its context. Germline V gives CDR1 LNHDA, CDR2 SQIVND (reference sequence). Trimming left V 2 bases short and J 5 bases short, with 12 bases between. This CDR3 has 15 residues. Individuals aged roughly 18 to 95 years were recruited from 24 US areas. Cohort placement rested on clinical history that participants reported themselves. This record belongs to a study of blood T cell repertoires in COVID-19. Study-level information: The analysed material was cDNA or gDNA that came from T cells, B-cell-depleted T cells, or PBMCs.

Sequencing used immunoSEQ multiplex PCR; TCRdb keeps in-frame clones, though not all of them. The sample lists approximately 200,000 clones, around 87% seen once, with approximately 2.4% in the top ten. The sequence was collected from a woman between 25 and 40 years old who had recovered from COVID-19. The specimen was PBMCs or T cells enriched from blood (not recorded which). This chain joins TRBV19 and TRBJ2-2; D may be TRBD1 (5 bases). For the CDR3, the DNA is TGTGCCAGTAGTATAACAGGACGCCGGACCGGGGAGCTGTTTTTT. This translates into CASSITGRRTGELFF.